A single sample gave rise to the 32 T cell receptor beta chains below, sequenced in a study of early T cells in non-severe SARS-CoV-2 infection. MiXCR was run by TCRdb on the 5' RACE reads, yielding one entry per CDR3 protein. Of about 60,000 distinct CDR3 sequences detected, roughly a tenth appear once; the ten largest clones hold 1.2%. Sequenced sample: whole blood. The receptors were sampled from an adult who was a healthcare worker with PCR-confirmed SARS-CoV-2 infection or an uninfected control (not recorded which).

In its sample, this clonotype was seen many times. The chain couples TRBV2 to TRBJ2-7; TRBD2 might be the D (6 bases). CDR1 is SNHLY and CDR2 is FYNNEI in the germline V gene. The CDR3 loop spans 11 amino acids. V lost 11 bases and J 3 bases, leaving 11 bases between the germline ends. The CDR3 loop reads CAGGLLYEQYV. CDR3 in DNA: TGTGCCGGGGGACTGCTCTACGAGCAGTACGTC.

This clonotype occurred a few times. The V call is TRBV5-1, the J call TRBJ2-3; weak D call: TRBD2 (6 bases). There are 15 residues in the CDR3. V was cut by 4 bases and J by 4 bases, with 16 bases left in between. Germline CDR1 SGHRS, CDR2 YFSETQ. CDR3 coding DNA: TGCGCCAGCAGCCCGCCGGCGGGGTACGCAGATACGCAGTATTTT. It yields the protein CASSPPAGYADTQYF.

This clonotype appeared a few times. The CDR3 loop is CASTKTSAGELFF. DNA of the CDR3: TGTGCCAGCACCAAAACTAGCGCCGGGGAGCTGTTTTTT. The rearrangement links TRBV27 to TRBJ2-2, with TRBD2 matching 7 bases. There are 13 residues in the CDR3. The germline V gene encodes CDR1 MNHEY and CDR2 SMNVEV (reference sequence). V shed 7 bases and J 6 bases; nucleotides not matched to a gene: 5.

V and J are TRBV7-2 and TRBJ1-2; no firm D call. V was cut by 7 bases and J by 3 bases, with 21 bases left in between. Germline loops: CDR1 SGHTA, CDR2 FQGNSA. This CDR3 is built from 16 residues. The CDR3 nucleotides are TGTGCCAGCAACCAAGTAACCCTTCACTCAGACTATGGCTACACCTTC. Translating gives CASNQVTLHSDYGYTF.

There are a few counts of this clonotype. The rearrangement joins TRBV7-3 to TRBJ1-1; tentative D call: TRBD1 (6 bases). CDR3 length: 14 amino acids. Germline V gene data show CDR1 as SGHTA and CDR2 as FQGTGA. With 3 bases removed from V and 7 bases from J, the gap between germline ends came to 15 bases. This CDR3 is CASSFGLGAHEAFF. CDR3 sequence (DNA): TGTGCCAGCAGCTTCGGTCTGGGGGCGCATGAAGCTTTCTTT.

This clonotype was observed a handful of times. The CDR3 DNA sequence: TGCGCCAGCAGCTTTAGCGGGGGGGCCGCCTACAATGAGCAGTTCTTC. It encodes CASSFSGGAAYNEQFF. The rearrangement joins TRBV5-1 to TRBJ2-1, with 11 bases fitting TRBD2. Germline lookup yields CDR1 SGHRS and CDR2 YFSETQ. V lost 2 bases and J lost 2; bases outside the gene matches: 3. The CDR3 consists of 16 residues. The whole variable domain, filled in from reference TRBV5-1 and TRBJ2-1, reads KAGVTQTPRYLIKTRGQQVTLSCSPISGHRSVSWYQQTPGQGLQFLFEYFSETQRNKGNFPGRFSGRQFSNSRSEMNVSTLELGDSALYLCASSFSGGAAYNEQFFGPGTRLTVL.

This clonotype was seen a few times. The chain recombines TRBV29-1 with TRBJ2-1; 8 bases are a match to TRBD1. Germline-derived CDR1 and CDR2 are SQVTM and ANQGSEA. This CDR3 comprises 13 residues. The V segment lost 4 bases and the J segment 2 bases; nucleotides outside the gene matches: 1. CDR3 loop: CSVGDRTYNEQFF. CDR3 sequence (DNA): TGCAGCGTTGGGGACAGGACCTACAATGAGCAGTTCTTC.

Comment on this clonotype: A read error may explain this, as a much larger clone is one base away. The V call is TRBV20-1, the J call TRBJ1-1; TRBD1 matches at 7 bases. Germline V gene data show CDR1 as DFQATT and CDR2 as SNEGSKA (reference sequence). Trimming cost V 7 bases and J 7 bases; bases outside gene matches: 12. The CDR3 runs to 13 residues. The DNA for the CDR3 is TGCAGTGGTGCTCCAGACAGGGCGAATGAAGCTTTCTTT. Amino acids: CSGAPDRANEAFF.

This clonotype was observed a few times. The chain recombines TRBV6-6 with TRBJ2-4; TRBD1 might be the D (6 bases). V was pared by 7 bases and J by 6 bases, with 19 bases between. The CDR3 has 15 residues. Per the germline V gene, CDR1 is MNHNY and CDR2 is SVGAGI (reference sequence). The CDR3: CASTILWGQGNIQYF. DNA for the CDR3: TGTGCCAGCACCATTCTCTGGGGGCAGGGAAACATTCAGTACTTC.

The rearrangement joins TRBV7-2 to TRBJ2-7; D is undetermined. Between the trimmed V and J ends, which lost 5 bases and 2 bases, there was a span of 10 bases. The CDR3 is 13 amino acids. CDR1 and CDR2 from the germline V gene are SGHTA and FQGNSA. CDR3 protein: CASSKGRTYEQYV. The CDR3 DNA reads TGTGCCAGCAGCAAAGGAAGGACCTACGAGCAGTACGTC.

This clonotype was seen more than once but under ten times. The V and J genes are TRBV7-9 and TRBJ2-2; D ambiguous. CDR3 size: 15 residues. Germline CDR1 reads SEHNR; CDR2 reads FQNEAQ (reference sequence). The V end lost 0 bases, the J end lost 4 bases, and 9 bases lay between the germline ends. CDR3 residues: CASSLAPQSTGELFF. The CDR3 region has the DNA TGTGCCAGCAGCTTAGCGCCGCAGTCCACCGGGGAGCTGTTTTTT.

This clonotype was counted only a few times. The chain joins TRBV10-3 to TRBJ1-1; no definite D call. CDR3 size: 13 residues. Germline V gene data show CDR1 as ENHRY and CDR2 as SYGVKD. The ends were cut back, 6 bases at V and 1 base at J, with 9 bases in the middle. The CDR3 sequence: CAISQTENTEAFF. CDR3 nucleotide sequence: TGTGCCATCAGCCAAACAGAGAACACTGAAGCTTTCTTT.

The chain uses TRBV10-1 and TRBJ2-7; 9 bases line up with TRBD1. The germline V gene has CDR1 WNHNN and CDR2 SYGVQD (reference sequence). CDR3 length equals 17 residues. The junction had 14 bases not matched to a gene; V was cut back by 8 bases and J by 0 bases. CDR3 DNA sequence: TGCGCCAGCCGGTCCCGGGACAGGGCCCTGAGCTCCTACGAGCAGTACGTC. Its protein is CASRSRDRALSSYEQYV.

The CDR3 loop is CASTLEGVAKNIQYF. CDR3 sequence (DNA): TGTGCCAGCACCCTCGAGGGCGTAGCCAAAAACATTCAGTACTTC. The J gene is TRBJ2-4, the V gene TRBV6-2 or TRBV6-3; D is perhaps TRBD2 (5 bases). Germline V lookup: CDR1 MNHEY, CDR2 SVGEGT. CDR3 length: 15 residues. Trimming took off 7 bases at V and 0 bases at J, with 13 bases between the two ends.

The sample holds many counts of this clonotype. The chain uses TRBV12-3 or TRBV12-4 and TRBJ2-7, with 8 positions matching TRBD1. With V trimmed by 1 base and J by 4 bases, 3 bases remained unmatched. The CDR3 totals 14 residues. The CDR3 is CASSLGQGSYEQYV. CDR3 coding DNA: TGTGCCAGCAGTTTAGGACAGGGGAGTTACGAGCAGTACGTC.

This clonotype was observed a few times. The chain joins TRBV3-1 to TRBJ2-6; D remains unclear. Germline V gene lookup returns CDR1 LGHDT and CDR2 YNNKEL (reference sequence). V was trimmed by 4 bases and J by 0 bases, leaving 10 bases between them. The CDR3 extends over 16 amino acids. DNA for the CDR3: TGTGCCAGCAGCCGGTTCTCCGACTCTGGGGCCAACGTCCTGACTTTC. Encoded protein: CASSRFSDSGANVLTF.

This clonotype was picked up many times. The rearrangement joins TRBV6-5 to TRBJ1-4; 7 positions agree with TRBD1. Germline CDR1 reads MNHEY; CDR2 reads SVGAGI. This CDR3 contains 14 residues. With V trimmed by 2 bases and J by 8 bases, 5 bases remained unmatched. The CDR3 DNA sequence: TGTGCCAGCAGTTACGGACAGGATGGGGAAAAACTGTTTTTT. It encodes CASSYGQDGEKLFF.

V gene TRBV4-2 combines with J gene TRBJ1-2, with 8 positions matching TRBD1. Trimming removed 0 bases from V and 6 bases from J; junction bases left unmatched: 9. This CDR3 region has 16 residues. Germline CDR1 reads LGHNA; CDR2 reads YNFKEQ. The CDR3 DNA is TGTGCCAGCAGCCAAGATTTCGCAGGGGGCCATGATGGCTACACCTTC. Its translation: CASSQDFAGGHDGYTF.

This clonotype was detected many times. The rearrangement uses TRBV6-1 and TRBJ2-2; D ambiguous. Germline V gives CDR1 MNHNS, CDR2 SASEGT. The CDR3 covers 13 residues. Trimming removed 9 bases from V and 6 bases from J, with 14 bases in between. CDR3 sequence: CASSSHQSGELFF. The CDR3 coding sequence is TGTGCCAGTTCGTCCCACCAGTCCGGGGAGCTGTTTTTT.

The chain carries TRBV14 and TRBJ1-6, with 10 bases matching TRBD1. Losses at the gene ends were 6 bases for V and 8 bases for J; bases not matched to a gene: 10. Per germline, CDR1 SGHDN and CDR2 FVKESK. This CDR3 comprises 16 residues. The CDR3 coding sequence is TGTGCCAGCAGTCAAAGTCCCGGGACAGGGGATTCACCCCTCCACTTT. Translated: CASSQSPGTGDSPLHF.

This clonotype was seen repeatedly, ten times or more. The chain recombines TRBV20-1 with TRBJ1-6; 8 nucleotides agree with TRBD1. CDR1 DFQATT and CDR2 SNEGSKA come from the germline V gene (reference sequence). The trim removed 1 base at V and 7 bases at J, leaving 6 bases unmatched. The CDR3 runs to 15 residues. The CDR3 protein is CSARGGQGGNSPLHF. The CDR3 DNA reads as TGCAGTGCTAGAGGTGGACAGGGCGGGAATTCACCCCTCCACTTT.

This clonotype was seen many times. The chain uses TRBV7-3 and TRBJ1-5, with D unclear. The CDR3 runs to 13 residues. Germline CDR1 and CDR2: SGHTA and FQGTGA. Trimming cost V 5 bases and J 0 bases, with 5 bases left between them. The CDR3 nucleotides read TGTGCCAGCAGCGCCGATAGCAATCAGCCCCAGCATTTT. Its translation is CASSADSNQPQHF.

The genes are TRBV30 and TRBJ1-1; D unresolved. The V gene lost 3 bases and the J gene lost 1 base, with 6 bases spanning the gap. In germline, CDR1 is GTSNPN, CDR2 SVGIG (reference sequence). The CDR3 has 12 residues. The CDR3 here is CAWRYRNTEAFF. The CDR3 coding sequence is TGTGCCTGGAGGTACAGGAACACTGAAGCTTTCTTT.

The CDR3 DNA reads as TGCAGTGCTAGAGACCCGACTAGCGGGGGCAATGAGCAGTTCTTC. Translated: CSARDPTSGGNEQFF. The chain carries TRBV20-1 and TRBJ2-1, with TRBD2 matching 12 bases. There are 15 residues in the CDR3. The trim removed 0 bases at V and 6 bases at J, leaving 3 bases unmatched. Germline V gene sequence: CDR1 DFQATT, CDR2 SNEGSKA (reference sequence).

In its sample, this clonotype was seen many times. The chain is built from TRBV20-1 and TRBJ1-6; TRBD1 aligns across 8 bases. CDR1 and CDR2 (germline): DFQATT, SNEGSKA (reference sequence). Losses at the gene ends were 4 bases for V and 5 bases for J; bases not matched to a gene: 4. The CDR3 has 14 amino acids. In DNA, the CDR3 is TGCAGTGCTAAAGGACAGGGTAATAATTCACCCCTCCACTTT. Its protein product is CSAKGQGNNSPLHF.

This clonotype was found many times. J is TRBJ2-3 and V is TRBV7-6, with D uncertain. The CDR3 runs 12 residues. The germline gives CDR1 SGHVS, CDR2 FNYEAQ. The V end was cut by 1 base, the J end by 6 bases, with 5 bases between. Here the CDR3 reads CASSLVGDTQYF. The DNA for the CDR3 is TGTGCCAGCAGCTTAGTGGGGGATACGCAGTATTTT.

The V call is TRBV12-3 or TRBV12-4, the J call TRBJ2-1; TRBD2 agrees at 10 bases. The CDR3 has 14 amino acids. V shed 5 bases, J shed 8 bases, and the junction held 6 bases outside the gene matches. The CDR3 reads CASSKRGGLDEQFF. The CDR3 DNA follows: TGTGCCAGCAGTAAGCGGGGGGGCCTCGATGAGCAGTTCTTC.

This clonotype was seen only a few times. This sequence joins TRBV30 and TRBJ2-5; 10 bases are shared with TRBD1. The trim removed 7 bases at V and 5 bases at J, leaving 4 bases unmatched. The CDR3 consists of 12 residues. CDR1 and CDR2 from the germline V gene are GTSNPN and SVGIG (reference sequence). The CDR3 protein is CASDRGPETQYF. The CDR3 DNA reads as TGTGCCTCAGACAGGGGGCCGGAGACCCAGTACTTC.

The rearrangement joins TRBV18 to TRBJ1-6, with 7 positions matching TRBD1. The CDR3 is 13 amino acids. Germline V CDR1 and CDR2: KGHSH, LQKENI. J was trimmed by 7 bases and V by 4 bases; bases with no gene match: 1. CDR3: CASSRDRNSPLHF. The CDR3 DNA is TGTGCCAGCTCACGGGACAGAAATTCACCCCTCCACTTT.

In its sample, this clonotype was seen a few times. The chain recombines TRBV4-1 with TRBJ2-7; D uncertain. Germline V gene sequence: CDR1 MGHRA, CDR2 YSYEKL. V was trimmed by 0 bases and J by 0 bases, leaving 9 bases between them. The CDR3 spans 15 residues. The CDR3 sequence is CASSQDLSSSYEQYV. The CDR3, as DNA: TGCGCCAGCAGCCAAGATCTGTCAAGCTCCTACGAGCAGTACGTC.

This clonotype was detected a few times. The J gene is TRBJ2-6, the V gene TRBV6-5; no firm D call. CDR1 is MNHEY, CDR2 SVGAGI, per germline. Trimming left V 6 bases short and J 0 bases short, with 6 bases between. The CDR3 extends over 14 amino acids. Here the CDR3 reads CASRMDSGANVLTF. The CDR3 bases are TGTGCCAGCAGGATGGACTCTGGGGCCAACGTCCTGACTTTC.

The chain recombines TRBV3-1 with TRBJ2-2; D tentatively fits TRBD1 or TRBD2 (5 bases each). Germline CDR1 reads LGHDT; CDR2 reads YNNKEL (reference sequence). The germline V and J ends were trimmed by 3 bases and 4 bases, with 12 bases remaining between them. This CDR3 is 15 amino acids long. This chain's CDR3 is CASSQELGATGELFF. Here the CDR3 DNA reads TGTGCCAGCAGCCAGGAACTAGGGGCCACCGGGGAGCTGTTTTTT.